These 3 T cell receptor beta chains share one sample of origin, sequenced in a study of T cells after yellow fever vaccination (dated by TCRdb to the late 2010s). What the treatment or condition label conveys for this sample: live attenuated yellow fever vaccine strain. The library came from 5' RACE. This sample was sequenced with an Illumina NovaSeq 6000. TCRdb reran the public reads through fastp at Q25 and MiXCR, keeping productive beta chains. Merged by CDR3 protein, the rows form single entries marked with the most common genes and DNA. The sample table contains 300,000 to 350,000 distinct CDR3 sequences; only one count was recorded for 3.5% to 4.5% of them. Clones ranked in the top ten supply roughly a fifth of the sample. The sequences come from PBMCs, collected 15 days after the yellow fever booster vaccination. The origin of the receptors is a young man who received the YFV17D yellow fever vaccine.

At least ten counts were recorded for this clonotype. V gene TRBV6-1 combines with J gene TRBJ2-7; 9 nucleotides align to TRBD1. Unmatched junction bases numbered 6, after V lost 6 bases and J lost 9 bases. CDR1 and CDR2 (germline): MNHNS, SASEGT. This CDR3 region has 12 residues. The chain's CDR3 is CASSRTGEGQYV. The CDR3 bases are TGTGCCAGCAGCCGGACAGGGGAGGGGCAGTACGTC.

To note about this clonotype: Compared with germline, one end of the junction differs, possibly owing to a read error. The chain employs TRBV20-1 and TRBJ1-1; D remains unclear. CDR3 length: 12 amino acids. CDR1 DFQATT and CDR2 SNEGSKA come from the germline V gene (reference sequence). The CDR3 spells CSARAGNPEAFF. The CDR3 DNA reads as TGCAGTGCTAGAGCCGGGAACCCTGAAGCTTTCTTT.

This clonotype has at least ten counts. This chain connects TRBV12-3 or TRBV12-4 to TRBJ2-7, with TRBD1 matching 8 bases. The CDR3 consists of 13 residues. V dropped 6 bases and J dropped 5; count of bases not matched to a gene: 6. CDR3 sequence: CASRDREVDEQYV. In DNA form, the CDR3 reads TGTGCCAGCAGGGACAGGGAGGTGGACGAGCAGTACGTC.